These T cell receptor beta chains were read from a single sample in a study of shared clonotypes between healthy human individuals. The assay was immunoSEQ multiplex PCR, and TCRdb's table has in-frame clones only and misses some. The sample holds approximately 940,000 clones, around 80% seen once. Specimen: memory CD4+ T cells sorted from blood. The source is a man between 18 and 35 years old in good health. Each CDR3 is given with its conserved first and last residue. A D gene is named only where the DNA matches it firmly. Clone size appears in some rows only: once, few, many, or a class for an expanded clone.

CASTTPPSGSNEQFF | TGTGCCAGCACTACCCCCCCTAGCGGGAGCAATGAGCAGTTCTTC | TRBV5-4 | once | TRBJ2-1 | TRBD2 | 15
CASSGGVNQETQYF | TGTGCCAGCAGTGGAGGGGTAAACCAAGAGACCCAGTACTTC | TRBV2 | - | TRBJ2-5 | - | 14
CASSLDWGARYEQYF | TGTGCCAGCAGCTTAGATTGGGGGGCTCGCTACGAGCAGTACTTC | TRBV7-9 | - | TRBJ2-7 | - | 15
CASSLGGRTSTDTQYF | TGTGCCAGCAGCTTGGGAGGACGGACCAGCACAGATACGCAGTATTTT | TRBV5-8 | - | TRBJ2-3 | - | 16
CAWSSMGQGGTQYF | TGTGCCTGGAGCTCGATGGGACAGGGAGGGACCCAGTACTTC | TRBV30 | few | TRBJ2-5 | TRBD1 | 14
CASSRGGNTEAFF | TGTGCCAGCAGCCGGGGTGGGAACACTGAAGCTTTCTTT | TRBV9 | - | TRBJ1-1 | - | 13
CASRTDKNIQYF | TGTGCCAGCAGGACGGATAAAAACATTCAGTACTTC | TRBV2 | - | TRBJ2-4 | - | 12
CAWRADGEAFF | TGTGCCTGGAGGGCGGACGGGGAAGCTTTCTTT | TRBV30 | - | TRBJ1-1 | - | 11
CASTQSGRGTGELFF | TGTGCCAGCACTCAAAGCGGGAGGGGAACCGGGGAGCTGTTTTTT | TRBV5-5 | - | TRBJ2-2 | TRBD2 | 15
CASSQDLAPYNEQFF | TGCGCCAGCAGCCAAGATCTAGCGCCCTACAATGAGCAGTTCTTC | TRBV4-3 | - | TRBJ2-1 | - | 15
CATSRQSRTEQYF | TGTGCCACCAGCAGACAGAGCCGAACCGAGCAGTACTTC | TRBV15 | once | TRBJ2-7 | - | 13
CASSPGTDVPLHF | TGTGCCAGCAGCCCCGGGACGGACGTACCCCTCCACTTT | TRBV6-5 | few | TRBJ1-6 | - | 13
CASRGQGKGEQYF | TGTGCCAGCAGAGGACAGGGGAAGGGCGAGCAGTACTTC | TRBV7-2 | - | TRBJ2-7 | TRBD1 | 13
CASTAGGLGGYTF | TGTGCCAGCACCGCCGGGGGCTTGGGAGGCTACACCTTC | TRBV2 | - | TRBJ1-2 | - | 13
CASSTRHEQFF | TGTGCCAGCAGCACCAGGCATGAGCAGTTCTTC | TRBV7-2 | - | TRBJ2-1 | - | 11
CASSQPGQGTYEQYF | TGCGCCAGCAGCCAGCCAGGACAGGGTACCTACGAGCAGTACTTC | TRBV4-1 | - | TRBJ2-7 | TRBD1 | 15
CASSLGRRDYSTDTQYF | TGCGCCAGCAGCTTGGGGAGAAGGGATTATAGCACAGATACGCAGTATTTT | TRBV5-1 | once | TRBJ2-3 | - | 17
CASSEALQSGREDNEQFF | TGTGCCAGCAGTGAAGCGCTTCAGAGCGGGAGGGAAGACAATGAGCAGTTCTTC | TRBV2 | - | TRBJ2-1 | TRBD2 | 18
CASRQDNSPLHF | TGTGCCAGCAGGCAGGATAATTCACCCCTCCACTTT | TRBV2 | few | TRBJ1-6 | - | 12